This T cell receptor (beta chain) was found in a study of CD8 T cells in Susac syndrome. Sequencing of TCR beta, carried out with a high-throughput approach, was applied to CD8+ and CD4+ T cells from the blood. This CDR3 spans 15 amino acids. Trimming took off 6 bases at V and 7 bases at J, with 19 bases between the two ends. CDR1 is MNHEY and CDR2 is SVGEGT in the germline V gene. cDNA came from about 0.5 to 1 ug RNA primed by random hexamers. TCRdb reanalysed the immunoSEQ multiplex PCR reads using MiXCR and keeps one entry per CDR3 protein. Found here are approximately 200,000 distinct CDR3 sequences, approximately 94% of them singletons; the top ten hold about 0.093%.

V gene TRBV6-2 or TRBV6-3 combines with J gene TRBJ2-1; D is uncertain. The source of this sequence is a human donor with multiple sclerosis. Sequencing was done on a sample of CD4+ T cells from PBMCs. CDR3 DNA sequence: TGTGCCAGCAGCCTCGGGCAGTGGGAAGGGAATGAGCAGTTCTTC. Its translation is CASSLGQWEGNEQFF.